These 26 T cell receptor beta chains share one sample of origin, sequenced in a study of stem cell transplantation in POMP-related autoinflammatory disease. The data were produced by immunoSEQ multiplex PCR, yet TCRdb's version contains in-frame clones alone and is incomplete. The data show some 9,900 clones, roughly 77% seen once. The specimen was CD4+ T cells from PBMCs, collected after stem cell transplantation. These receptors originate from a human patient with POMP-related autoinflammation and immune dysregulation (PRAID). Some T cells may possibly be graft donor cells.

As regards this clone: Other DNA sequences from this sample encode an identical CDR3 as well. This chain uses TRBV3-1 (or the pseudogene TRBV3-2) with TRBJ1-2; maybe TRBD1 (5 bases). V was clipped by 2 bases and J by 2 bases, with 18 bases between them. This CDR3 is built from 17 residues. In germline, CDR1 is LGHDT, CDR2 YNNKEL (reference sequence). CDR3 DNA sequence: TGTGCCAGCAGCCAATCGGTGGCTACAGGATTAAACTATGGCTACACCTTC. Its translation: CASSQSVATGLNYGYTF.

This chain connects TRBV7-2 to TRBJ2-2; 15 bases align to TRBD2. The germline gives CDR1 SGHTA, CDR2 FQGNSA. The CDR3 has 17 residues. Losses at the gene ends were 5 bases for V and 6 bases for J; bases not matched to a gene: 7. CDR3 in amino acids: CASSKGLAGGLAGELFF. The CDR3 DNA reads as TGTGCCAGCAGCAAAGGACTAGCGGGAGGGCTAGCCGGGGAGCTGTTTTTT.

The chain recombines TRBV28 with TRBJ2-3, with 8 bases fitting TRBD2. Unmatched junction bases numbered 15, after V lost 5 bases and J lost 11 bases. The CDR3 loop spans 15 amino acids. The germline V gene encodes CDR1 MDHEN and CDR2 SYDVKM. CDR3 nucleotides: TGTGCCAGCAGTCTCCCGGGGGAGCGGGAGTATGTGCAGTATTTT. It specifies CASSLPGEREYVQYF. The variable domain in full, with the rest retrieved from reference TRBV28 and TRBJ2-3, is DVKVTQSSRYLVKRTGEKVFLECVQDMDHENMFWYRQDPGLGLRLIYFSYDVKMKEKGDIPEGYSVSREKKERFSLILESASTNQTSMYLCASSLPGEREYVQYFGPGTRLTVL.

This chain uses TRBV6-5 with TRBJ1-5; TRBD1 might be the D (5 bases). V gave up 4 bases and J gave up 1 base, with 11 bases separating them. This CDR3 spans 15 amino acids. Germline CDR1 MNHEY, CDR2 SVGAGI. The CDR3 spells CASSSRDGSNQPQHF. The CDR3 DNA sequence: TGTGCCAGCAGTTCCCGGGACGGCAGCAATCAGCCCCAGCATTTT.

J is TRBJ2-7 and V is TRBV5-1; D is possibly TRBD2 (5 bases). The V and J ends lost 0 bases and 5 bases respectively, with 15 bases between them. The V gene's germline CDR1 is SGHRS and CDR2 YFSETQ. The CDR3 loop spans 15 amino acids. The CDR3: CASSLAAGLLNEQYF. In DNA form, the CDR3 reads TGCGCCAGCAGCTTGGCGGCCGGACTTTTGAACGAGCAGTACTTC.

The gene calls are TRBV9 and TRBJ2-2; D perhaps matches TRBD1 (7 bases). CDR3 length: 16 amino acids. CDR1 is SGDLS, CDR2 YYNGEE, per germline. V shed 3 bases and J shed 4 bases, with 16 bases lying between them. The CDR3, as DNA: TGTGCCAGCAGCGGGAGGGGGCTCACGGGCACCGGGGAGCTGTTTTTT. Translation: CASSGRGLTGTGELFF.

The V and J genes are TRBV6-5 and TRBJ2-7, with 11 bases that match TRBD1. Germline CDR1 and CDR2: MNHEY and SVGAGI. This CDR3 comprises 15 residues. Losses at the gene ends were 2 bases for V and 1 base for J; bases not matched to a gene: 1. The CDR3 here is CASSYGTGGSYEQYF. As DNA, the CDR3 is TGTGCCAGCAGTTACGGGACAGGGGGTTCCTACGAGCAGTACTTC.

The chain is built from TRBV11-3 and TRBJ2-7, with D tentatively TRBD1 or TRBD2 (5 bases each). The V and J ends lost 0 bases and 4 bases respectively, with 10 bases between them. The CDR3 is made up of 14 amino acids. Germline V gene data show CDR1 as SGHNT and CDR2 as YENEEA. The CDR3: CASSLDRGPYEQYF. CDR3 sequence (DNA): TGTGCCAGCAGCTTAGATCGGGGCCCATACGAGCAGTACTTC.

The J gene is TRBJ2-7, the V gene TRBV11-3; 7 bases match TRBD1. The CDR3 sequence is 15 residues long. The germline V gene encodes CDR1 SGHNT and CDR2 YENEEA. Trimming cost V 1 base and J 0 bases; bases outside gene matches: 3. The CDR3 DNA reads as TGTGCCAGCAGCTTAGCGACAGGGCGCTCCTACGAGCAGTACTTC. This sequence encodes CASSLATGRSYEQYF.

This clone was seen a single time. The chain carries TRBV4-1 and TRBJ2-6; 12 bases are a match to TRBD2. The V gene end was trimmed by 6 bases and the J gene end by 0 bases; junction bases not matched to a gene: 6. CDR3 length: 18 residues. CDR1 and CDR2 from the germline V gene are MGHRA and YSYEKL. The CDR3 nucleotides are TGCGCCAGCAGGCCCACTAGCGGGAGGTTCTCTGGGGCCAACGTCCTGACTTTC. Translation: CASRPTSGRFSGANVLTF.

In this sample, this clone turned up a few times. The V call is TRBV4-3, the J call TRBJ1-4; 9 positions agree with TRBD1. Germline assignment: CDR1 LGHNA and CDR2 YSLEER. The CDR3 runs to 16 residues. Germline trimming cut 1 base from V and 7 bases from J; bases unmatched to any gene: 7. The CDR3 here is CASSQGTGTGTEKLFF. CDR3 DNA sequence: TGCGCCAGCAGCCAAGGAACCGGGACAGGGACTGAAAAACTGTTTTTT.

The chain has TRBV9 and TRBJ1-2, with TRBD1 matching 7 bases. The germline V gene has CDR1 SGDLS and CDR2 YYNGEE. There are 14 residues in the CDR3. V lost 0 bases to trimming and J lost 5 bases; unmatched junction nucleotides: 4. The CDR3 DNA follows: TGTGCCAGCAGCGTAGGGGACAGCAATTATGGCTACACCTTC. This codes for CASSVGDSNYGYTF.

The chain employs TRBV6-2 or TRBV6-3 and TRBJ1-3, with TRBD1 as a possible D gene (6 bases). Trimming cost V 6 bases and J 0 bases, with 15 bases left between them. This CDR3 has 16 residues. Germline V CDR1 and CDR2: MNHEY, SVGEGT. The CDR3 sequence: CASSTGTLSSGNTIYF. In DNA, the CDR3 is TGTGCCAGCAGCACCGGGACATTGAGCTCTGGAAACACCATATATTTT.

DNA for the CDR3: TGTGCCAGCAGCCAAGACAGGGTGGGGGATACGCAGTATTTT. Protein sequence: CASSQDRVGDTQYF. The V gene is TRBV3-1 (or the pseudogene TRBV3-2), the J gene TRBJ2-3, with a tentative D call TRBD1 (5 bases). Between the trimmed V and J ends, which lost 0 bases and 6 bases, there was a span of 10 bases. Germline V CDR1 and CDR2: LGHDT, YNNKEL (reference sequence). This CDR3 has 14 amino acids.

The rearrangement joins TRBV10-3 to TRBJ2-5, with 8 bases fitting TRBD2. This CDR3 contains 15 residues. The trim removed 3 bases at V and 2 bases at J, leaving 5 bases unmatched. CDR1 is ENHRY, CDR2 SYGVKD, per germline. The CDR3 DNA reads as TGTGCCATCAGTGACACAACTAGCGGACAAGAGACCCAGTACTTC. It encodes CAISDTTSGQETQYF.

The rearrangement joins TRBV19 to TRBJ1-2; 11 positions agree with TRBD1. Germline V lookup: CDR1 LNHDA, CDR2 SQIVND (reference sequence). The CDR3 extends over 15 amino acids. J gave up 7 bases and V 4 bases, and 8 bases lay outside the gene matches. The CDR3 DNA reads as TGTGCCAGTAGTAGCCTAGGACAGGGGGCTGGTGGCTACACCTTC. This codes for CASSSLGQGAGGYTF.

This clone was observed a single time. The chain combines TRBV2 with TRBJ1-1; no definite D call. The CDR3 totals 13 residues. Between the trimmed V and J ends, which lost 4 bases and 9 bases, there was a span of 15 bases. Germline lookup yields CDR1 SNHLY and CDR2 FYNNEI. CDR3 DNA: TGTGCCAGCAGTGCTTTCTTGCGGGATAAAGCTTTCTTT. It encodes CASSAFLRDKAFF. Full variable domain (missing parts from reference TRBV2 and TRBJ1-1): EPEVTQTPSHQVTQMGQEVILRCVPISNHLYFYWYRQILGQKVEFLVSFYNNEISEKSEIFDDQFSVERPDGSNFTLKIRSTKLEDSAMYFCASSAFLRDKAFFGQGTRLTVV.

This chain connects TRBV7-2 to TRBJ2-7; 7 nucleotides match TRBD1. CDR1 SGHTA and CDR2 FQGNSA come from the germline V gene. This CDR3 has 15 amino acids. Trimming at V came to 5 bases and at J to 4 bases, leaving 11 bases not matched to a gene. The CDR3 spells CASSPKGDSFYEQYF. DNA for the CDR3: TGTGCCAGCAGCCCCAAAGGGGACAGCTTTTACGAGCAGTACTTC.

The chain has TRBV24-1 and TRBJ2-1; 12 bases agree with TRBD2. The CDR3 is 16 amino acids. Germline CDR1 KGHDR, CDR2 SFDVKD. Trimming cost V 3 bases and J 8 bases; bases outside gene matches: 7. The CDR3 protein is CATSDLTSGSRDEQFF. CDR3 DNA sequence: TGTGCCACCAGTGATCTGACTAGCGGGAGTAGGGATGAGCAGTTCTTC.

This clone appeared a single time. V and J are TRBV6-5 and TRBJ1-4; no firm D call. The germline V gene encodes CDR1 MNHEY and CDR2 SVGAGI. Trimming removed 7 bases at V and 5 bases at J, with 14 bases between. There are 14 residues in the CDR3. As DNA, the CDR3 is TGTGCCAGCAAAGTTCACCAACGCAATGAAAAACTGTTTTTT. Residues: CASKVHQRNEKLFF.

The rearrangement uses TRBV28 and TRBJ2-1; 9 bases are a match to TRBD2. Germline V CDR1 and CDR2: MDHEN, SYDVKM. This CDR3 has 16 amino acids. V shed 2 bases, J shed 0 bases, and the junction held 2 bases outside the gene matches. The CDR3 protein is CASSLAAGGSYNEQFF. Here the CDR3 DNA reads TGTGCCAGCAGTTTAGCAGCGGGAGGCTCCTACAATGAGCAGTTCTTC. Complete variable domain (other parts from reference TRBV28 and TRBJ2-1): DVKVTQSSRYLVKRTGEKVFLECVQDMDHENMFWYRQDPGLGLRLIYFSYDVKMKEKGDIPEGYSVSREKKERFSLILESASTNQTSMYLCASSLAAGGSYNEQFFGPGTRLTVL.

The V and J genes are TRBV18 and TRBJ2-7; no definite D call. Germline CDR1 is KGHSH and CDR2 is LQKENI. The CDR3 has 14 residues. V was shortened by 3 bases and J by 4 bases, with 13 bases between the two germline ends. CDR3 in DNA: TGTGCCAGCTCACCTACAAGGATGGGGTACGAGCAGTACTTC. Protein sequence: CASSPTRMGYEQYF. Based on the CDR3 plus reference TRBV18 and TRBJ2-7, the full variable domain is NAGVMQNPRHLVRRRGQEARLRCSPMKGHSHVYWYRQLPEEGLKFMVYLQKENIIDESGMPKERFSAEFPKEGPSILRIQQVVRGDSAAYFCASSPTRMGYEQYFGPGTRLTVT.

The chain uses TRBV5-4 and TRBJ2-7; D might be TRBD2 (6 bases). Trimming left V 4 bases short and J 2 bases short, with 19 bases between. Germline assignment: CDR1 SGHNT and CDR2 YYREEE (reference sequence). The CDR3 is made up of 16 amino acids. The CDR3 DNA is TGTGCCAGCAGCCCCTCCGGGGGTAGCCCGACCTACGAGCAGTACTTC. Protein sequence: CASSPSGGSPTYEQYF.

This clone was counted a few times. CDR3 sequence: CASSLEVFGGLVGEQYF. DNA for the CDR3: TGTGCCAGCAGCTTAGAGGTTTTTGGGGGACTAGTCGGCGAGCAGTACTTC. This chain uses TRBV13 with TRBJ2-7; 8 positions agree with TRBD2. CDR1 and CDR2 from the germline V gene are PRHDT and FYEKMQ (reference sequence). V gave up 1 base and J gave up 6 bases; unmatched junction bases: 14. The CDR3 runs to 17 residues.

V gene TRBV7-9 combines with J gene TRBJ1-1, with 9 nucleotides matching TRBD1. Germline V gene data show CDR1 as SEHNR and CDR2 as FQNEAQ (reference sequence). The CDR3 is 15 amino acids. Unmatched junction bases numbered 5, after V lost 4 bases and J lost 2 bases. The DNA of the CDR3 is TGTGCCAGCAGCTCTCGGGGACAGGGCAACACTGAAGCTTTCTTT. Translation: CASSSRGQGNTEAFF.

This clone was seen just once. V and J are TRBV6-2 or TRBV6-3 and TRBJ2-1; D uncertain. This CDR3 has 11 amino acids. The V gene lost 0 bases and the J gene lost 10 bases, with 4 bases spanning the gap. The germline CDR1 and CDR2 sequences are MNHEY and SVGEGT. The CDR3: CASSYSQEQFF. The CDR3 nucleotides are TGTGCCAGCAGTTACTCCCAGGAGCAGTTCTTC.